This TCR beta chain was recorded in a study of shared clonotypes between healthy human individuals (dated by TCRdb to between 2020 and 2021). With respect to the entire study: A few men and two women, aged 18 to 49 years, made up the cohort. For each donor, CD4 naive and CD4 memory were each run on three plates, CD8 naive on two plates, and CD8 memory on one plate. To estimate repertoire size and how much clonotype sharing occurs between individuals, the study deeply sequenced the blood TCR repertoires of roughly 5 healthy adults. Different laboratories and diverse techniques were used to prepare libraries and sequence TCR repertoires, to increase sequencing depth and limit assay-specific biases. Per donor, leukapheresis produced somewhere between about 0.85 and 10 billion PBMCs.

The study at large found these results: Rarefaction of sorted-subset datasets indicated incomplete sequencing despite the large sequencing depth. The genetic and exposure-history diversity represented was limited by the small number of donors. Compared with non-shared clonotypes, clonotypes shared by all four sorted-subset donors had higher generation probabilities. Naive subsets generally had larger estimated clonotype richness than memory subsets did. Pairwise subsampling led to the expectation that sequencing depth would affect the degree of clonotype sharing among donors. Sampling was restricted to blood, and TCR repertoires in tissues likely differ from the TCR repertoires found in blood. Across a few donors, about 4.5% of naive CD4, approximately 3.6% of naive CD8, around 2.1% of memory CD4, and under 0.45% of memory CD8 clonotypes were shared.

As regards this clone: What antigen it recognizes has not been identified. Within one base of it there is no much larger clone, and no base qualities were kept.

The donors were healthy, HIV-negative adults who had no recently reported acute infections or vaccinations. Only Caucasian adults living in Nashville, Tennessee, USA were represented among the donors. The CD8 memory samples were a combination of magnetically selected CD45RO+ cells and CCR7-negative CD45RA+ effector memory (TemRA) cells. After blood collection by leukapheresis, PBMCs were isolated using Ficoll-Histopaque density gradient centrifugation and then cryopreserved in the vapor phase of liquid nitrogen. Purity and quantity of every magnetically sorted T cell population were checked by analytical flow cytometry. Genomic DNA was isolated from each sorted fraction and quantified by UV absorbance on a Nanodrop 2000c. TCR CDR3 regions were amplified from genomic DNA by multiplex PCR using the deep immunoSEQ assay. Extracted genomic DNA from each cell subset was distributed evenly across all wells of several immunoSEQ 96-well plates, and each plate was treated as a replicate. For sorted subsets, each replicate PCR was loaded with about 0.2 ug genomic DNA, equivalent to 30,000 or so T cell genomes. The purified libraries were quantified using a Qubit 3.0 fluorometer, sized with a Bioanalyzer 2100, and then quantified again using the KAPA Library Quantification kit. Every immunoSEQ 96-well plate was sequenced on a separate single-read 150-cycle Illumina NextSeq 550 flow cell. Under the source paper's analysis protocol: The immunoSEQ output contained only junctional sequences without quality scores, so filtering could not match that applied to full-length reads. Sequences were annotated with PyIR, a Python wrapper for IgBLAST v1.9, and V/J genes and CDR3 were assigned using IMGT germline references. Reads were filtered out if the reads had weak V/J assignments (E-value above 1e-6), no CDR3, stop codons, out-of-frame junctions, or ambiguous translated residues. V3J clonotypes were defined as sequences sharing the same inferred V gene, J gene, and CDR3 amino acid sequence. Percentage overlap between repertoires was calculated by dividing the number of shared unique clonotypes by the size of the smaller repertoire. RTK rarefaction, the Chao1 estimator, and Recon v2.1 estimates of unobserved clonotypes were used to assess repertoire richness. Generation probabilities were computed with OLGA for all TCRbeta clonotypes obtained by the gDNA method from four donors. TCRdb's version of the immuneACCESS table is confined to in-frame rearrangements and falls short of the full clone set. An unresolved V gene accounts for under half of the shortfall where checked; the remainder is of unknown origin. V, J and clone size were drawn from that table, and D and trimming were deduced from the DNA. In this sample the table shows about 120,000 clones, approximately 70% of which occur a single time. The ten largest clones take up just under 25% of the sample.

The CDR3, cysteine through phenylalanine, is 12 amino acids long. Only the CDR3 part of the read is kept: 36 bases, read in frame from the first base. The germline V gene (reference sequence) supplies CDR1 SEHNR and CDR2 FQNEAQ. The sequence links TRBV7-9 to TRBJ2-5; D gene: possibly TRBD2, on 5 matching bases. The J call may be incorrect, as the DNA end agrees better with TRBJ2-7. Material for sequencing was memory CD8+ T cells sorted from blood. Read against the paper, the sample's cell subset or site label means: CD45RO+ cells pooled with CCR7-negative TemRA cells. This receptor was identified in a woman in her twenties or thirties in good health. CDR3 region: CASSEEVYEQYF. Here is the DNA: TGTGCCAGCAGCGAGGAGGTCTACGAGCAGTACTTC.